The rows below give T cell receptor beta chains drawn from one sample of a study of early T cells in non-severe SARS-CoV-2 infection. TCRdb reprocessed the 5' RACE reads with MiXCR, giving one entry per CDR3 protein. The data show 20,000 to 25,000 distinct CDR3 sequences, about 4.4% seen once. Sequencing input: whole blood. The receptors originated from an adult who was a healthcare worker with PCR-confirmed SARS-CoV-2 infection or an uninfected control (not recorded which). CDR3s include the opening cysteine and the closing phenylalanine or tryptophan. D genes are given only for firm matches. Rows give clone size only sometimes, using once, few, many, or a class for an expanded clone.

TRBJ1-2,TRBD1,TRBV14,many,TGTGCCAGCAGCCAGCTAACAGGGGCGGATGGCTACACCTTC,CASSQLTGADGYTF
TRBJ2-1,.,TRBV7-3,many,TGTGCCAGCAGCTTAATGGCGGGTGGGGGTTACAATGAGCAGTTCTTC,CASSLMAGGGYNEQFF
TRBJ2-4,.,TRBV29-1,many,TGCAGCGTTGTTAGGCGGGGAAAGGACCAAAACATTCAGTACTTC,CSVVRRGKDQNIQYF
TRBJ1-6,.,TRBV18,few,TGTGCCAGCTCACCACCGATAGGGACGGCTACCTCCTATAATTCACCCCTCCACTTT,CASSPPIGTATSYNSPLHF
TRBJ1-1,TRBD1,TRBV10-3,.,TGTGCCATCAGTGAGGATTTCCCCGGGACAGCGTCCCCTGGGATCCTTTTT,CAISEDFPGTASPGILF
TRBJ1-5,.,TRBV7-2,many,TGTGCCAGCAGCTCCGGGACGAGAGAAAATCAGCCCCAGCATTTT,CASSSGTRENQPQHF
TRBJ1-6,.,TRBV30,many,TGTGCCTGGAGTGTACGAGATAATTCACCCCTCCACTTT,CAWSVRDNSPLHF
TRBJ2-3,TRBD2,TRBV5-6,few,TGTGCCAGCAGCTTGTCGGGGGGATCCACAGATACGCAGTATTTT,CASSLSGGSTDTQYF
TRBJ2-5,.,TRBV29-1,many,TGCAGCGTCCACACGGAGCCCGAGACCCAGTACTTC,CSVHTEPETQYF
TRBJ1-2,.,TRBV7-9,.,TGTGCCAGCAGCTCAGACACGCTCTATGGCTACACCTTC,CASSSDTLYGYTF
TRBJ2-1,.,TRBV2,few,TGTGCCAGCTCAGGACAGACCTACAATGAGCAGTTCTTC,CASSGQTYNEQFF
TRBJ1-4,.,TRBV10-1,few,TGCGCCAGCAGTGAGTCGACAAATGATGAAAAACTGTTTTTT,CASSESTNDEKLFF
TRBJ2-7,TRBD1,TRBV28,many,TGTGCCAGCAGTCAGCCGGGACAGGGATACGAGCAGTACTTC,CASSQPGQGYEQYF
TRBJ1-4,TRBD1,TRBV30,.,TGTGCCTGGAGTGAAGGGACAGGGCCGCTCGCAACTAATGAAAAACTGTTTTTT,CAWSEGTGPLATNEKLFF
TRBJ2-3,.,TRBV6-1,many,TGTGCCAGCAGGACAAACACAGATACGCAGTATTTT,CASRTNTDTQYF
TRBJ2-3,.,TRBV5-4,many,TGTGCCAGCAGCTTAAAACGAACTGGGGATACGCAGTATTTT,CASSLKRTGDTQYF